The source of this T cell receptor beta chain is a study of regulatory T cells in long-lasting Graves disease. According to the study, TCR beta libraries were built with iRepertoire HTBI primers and CDR3-region Arm-PCR. TCRdb fed the multiplex PCR reads into MiXCR, producing one record per CDR3 protein. The profile shows 600,000 to 800,000 distinct CDR3 sequences, about 32% of them singletons. Time point in this sample: persistent/refractory GD, antithyroid drugs over 5 years with positive TRAb. From RNA extracted from PBMCs, the TCR library was made. Xi'an, China, was home to the endocrinology department that provided patients. Trimming removed 6 bases at V and 4 bases at J, with 12 bases between. This CDR3 is built from 13 residues. Germline CDR1 LNHDA, CDR2 SQIVND (reference sequence). This clonotype was seen a single time.

The receptor was isolated from a female donor with Graves disease. The chain joins TRBV19 to TRBJ1-1, with D possibly being TRBD1 (6 bases). Sequenced material: peripheral blood mononuclear cells (PBMCs), taken when the disease was refractory, from a patient treated with antithyroid drugs. This CDR3 reads CASRGRGRTEAFF. The CDR3 DNA reads as TGTGCCAGTAGGGGCAGGGGACGCACTGAAGCTTTCTTT.